Listed below are T cell receptor beta chains from one sample, sequenced in a study of blood T cell repertoires in COVID-19. The assay was immunoSEQ multiplex PCR, and TCRdb's table has in-frame clones only and misses some. The sample yields under 150,000 clones, approximately 80% seen once. Sequenced sample: peripheral blood. The receptors come from a man aged 55 to 70 with active or convalescent COVID-19. The CDR3 runs from the conserved cysteine through the conserved F or W. Each record gives: J gene, V gene, clone size, D gene, CDR3 DNA, CDR3 protein. D genes are given only for firm matches. Some rows have no size entry. The others give once, few or many, or a class for an expanded clone.

J: TRBJ1-5
V: TRBV4-2
size: -
D: -
DNA: TGTGCCAGCAGCCAAGCCGAGGTTTCCAATCAGCCCCAGCATTTT
CDR3: CASSQAEVSNQPQHF

J: TRBJ2-7
V: TRBV28
size: -
D: -
DNA: TGTGCCAGCAGTCCAGGAGGTAGCTCCTACGAGCAGTACTTC
CDR3: CASSPGGSSYEQYF

J: TRBJ2-5
V: TRBV10-3
size: -
D: -
DNA: TGTGCCATCAGTGAGTTGCAGGAGACCCAGTACTTC
CDR3: CAISELQETQYF

J: TRBJ2-1
V: TRBV7-2
size: -
D: TRBD2
DNA: TGTGCCAGCAGCTACGGTGGCGGACTAGGCTCCAATGAGCAGTTCTTC
CDR3: CASSYGGGLGSNEQFF

J: TRBJ1-2
V: TRBV28
size: -
D: -
DNA: TGTGCCAGCACGCTCGGCAGGGCGTATGGCTACACCTTC
CDR3: CASTLGRAYGYTF

J: TRBJ1-1
V: TRBV18
size: few
D: -
DNA: TGTGCCAGCTCACAGGACAGGAACACTGAAGCTTTCTTT
CDR3: CASSQDRNTEAFF

J: TRBJ1-5
V: TRBV5-1
size: -
D: -
DNA: TGCGCCAGCAGCCCTGGGACACCCGATCAGCCCCAGCATTTT
CDR3: CASSPGTPDQPQHF

J: TRBJ1-4
V: TRBV27
size: -
D: -
DNA: TGTGCCAGCAGTCTCAACCTCGGGGGAGGGCAGGGCCAAGAAAAACTGTTTTTT
CDR3: CASSLNLGGGQGQEKLFF

J: TRBJ1-4
V: TRBV6-5
size: -
D: -
DNA: TGTGCCAGCAGTAACCTCCAGGGTAGGAATGAAAAACTGTTTTTT
CDR3: CASSNLQGRNEKLFF

J: TRBJ1-3
V: TRBV7-6
size: -
D: -
DNA: TGTGCCAGCAGCTTACGGGAGGGAAACACCATATATTTT
CDR3: CASSLREGNTIYF

J: TRBJ2-3
V: TRBV5-1
size: -
D: TRBD2
DNA: TGCGCCAGCACTGATGGGACTAGCGGGAGGGCAGATACGCAGTATTTT
CDR3: CASTDGTSGRADTQYF

J: TRBJ1-2
V: TRBV3-1/TRBV3-2
size: few
D: -
DNA: TGTGCCAGCAGCCCTCCGGGACAAAGCTATGGCTACACCTTC
CDR3: CASSPPGQSYGYTF

J: TRBJ2-7
V: TRBV5-1
size: -
D: TRBD1
DNA: TGCGCCAGCAGCCCATTCTTAACAGGGGCCGTGGATGAGCAGTACTTC
CDR3: CASSPFLTGAVDEQYF

J: TRBJ1-5
V: TRBV12-3/TRBV12-4
size: once
D: -
DNA: TGTGCCAGCAGCCTATCGGGGCAGCCCCAGCATTTT
CDR3: CASSLSGQPQHF

J: TRBJ2-1
V: TRBV7-9
size: -
D: -
DNA: TGTGCCAGCAGCTCAACTATAAGACGGGACAATGAGCAGTTCTTC
CDR3: CASSSTIRRDNEQFF

J: TRBJ2-1
V: TRBV15
size: once
D: TRBD2
DNA: TGTGCCACCAACCGGGACCGACTAGCGGGAGAGGCGTTCTTC
CDR3: CATNRDRLAGEAFF

J: TRBJ2-2
V: TRBV7-2
size: few
D: -
DNA: TGTGCCAGCAGCTTAACCAGCGGTTCCGCGGGCGGGGAGCTGTTTTTT
CDR3: CASSLTSGSAGGELFF

J: TRBJ2-7
V: TRBV15
size: -
D: TRBD2
DNA: TGTGCCACCAGCAGAGGTGGCGGGAGGTTCGGCTACGAGCAGTACTTC
CDR3: CATSRGGGRFGYEQYF

J: TRBJ2-3
V: TRBV21-1
size: few
D: -
DNA: TGTGCCAGCAGCAACAAAGGGGCGAACACAGATACGCAGTATTTT
CDR3: CASSNKGANTDTQYF

J: TRBJ1-1
V: TRBV30
size: once
D: -
DNA: TGTGCCTGGAAGGGCAGGGTGAAGACTGAAGCTTTCTTT
CDR3: CAWKGRVKTEAFF

J: TRBJ2-7
V: TRBV30
size: -
D: TRBD1
DNA: TGTGCCTGGAGTGCAGGGGGACAGACCGAGCAGTACTTC
CDR3: CAWSAGGQTEQYF

J: TRBJ2-3
V: TRBV5-5
size: -
D: TRBD2
DNA: TGTGCCAGCAGCTTAGTAGCTAGCGGGAGGGGGACGCAGTATTTT
CDR3: CASSLVASGRGTQYF

J: TRBJ1-5
V: TRBV28
size: -
D: -
DNA: TGTGCCAGCAGTTTAGCCGCAGGGCCCCAGCATTTT
CDR3: CASSLAAGPQHF

J: TRBJ1-5
V: TRBV19
size: -
D: TRBD1
DNA: TGTGCCAGTAGCACTCCGGGACAGGGCGGTCGTCAGCCCCAGCATTTT
CDR3: CASSTPGQGGRQPQHF

J: TRBJ2-1
V: TRBV28
size: few
D: TRBD2
DNA: TGTGCCAGCTTTCCCGAGACTAGCGGGACCTACAATGAGCAGTTCTTC
CDR3: CASFPETSGTYNEQFF

J: TRBJ2-2
V: TRBV9
size: -
D: -
DNA: TGTGCCAGCAGCGTAGGCGGGGCGAACACCGGGGAGCTGTTTTTT
CDR3: CASSVGGANTGELFF

J: TRBJ1-4
V: TRBV20-1
size: once
D: TRBD1
DNA: TGCAGTGCTAGTGCACGGACAGGGGGTAATGAAAAACTGTTTTTT
CDR3: CSASARTGGNEKLFF

J: TRBJ1-5
V: TRBV5-6
size: many
D: -
DNA: TGTGCCAGCAGCTTCCGAGGAGGAGGCCAGCCCCAGCATTTT
CDR3: CASSFRGGGQPQHF

J: TRBJ2-7
V: TRBV7-9
size: -
D: -
DNA: TGTGCCAGCAGCTCGCGACAGTTCTACGAGCAGTACTTC
CDR3: CASSSRQFYEQYF

J: TRBJ2-7
V: TRBV3-1/TRBV3-2
size: -
D: -
DNA: TGTGCCAGCAGCCACAACGACAAGGGGTACGAGCAGTACTTC
CDR3: CASSHNDKGYEQYF

J: TRBJ2-7
V: TRBV7-8
size: -
D: TRBD2
DNA: TGTGCCAGCAGCTTAGGTAGCGGGAGGGCGGAAGGTTCCTACGAGCAGTACTTC
CDR3: CASSLGSGRAEGSYEQYF

J: TRBJ1-5
V: TRBV5-8
size: -
D: TRBD1
DNA: TGTGCCAGCAGCCTCCCTGGGGCAGGGGGTCAGCCCCAGCATTTT
CDR3: CASSLPGAGGQPQHF

J: TRBJ1-2
V: TRBV7-8
size: -
D: TRBD1
DNA: TGTGCCAGCAGCTTAGTACAGGGGGCTGTAGGCTACACCTTC
CDR3: CASSLVQGAVGYTF

J: TRBJ2-5
V: TRBV4-1
size: -
D: TRBD2
DNA: TGCGCCAGCAGCCCCGGGACTACCCTCGGGGAGACCCAGTACTTC
CDR3: CASSPGTTLGETQYF

J: TRBJ1-6
V: TRBV5-1
size: -
D: -
DNA: TGCGCCAGCAGCTTGGACCAGAGGAATTCACCCCTCCACTTT
CDR3: CASSLDQRNSPLHF

J: TRBJ2-7
V: TRBV7-2
size: few
D: TRBD1
DNA: TGTGCCAGCAGCTACGTCGGACAGGGGGCTAGGTACGAGCAGTACTTC
CDR3: CASSYVGQGARYEQYF

J: TRBJ2-2
V: TRBV29-1
size: -
D: -
DNA: TGCAGCGCCGGACAGAACGCGAACACCGGGGAGCTGTTTTTT
CDR3: CSAGQNANTGELFF

J: TRBJ1-6
V: TRBV5-5
size: once
D: -
DNA: TGTGCCAGCAGCCTAGGGGGAATACAGAATTCACCCCTCCACTTT
CDR3: CASSLGGIQNSPLHF

J: TRBJ1-5
V: TRBV6-5
size: -
D: -
DNA: TGTGCCAGCGGGAGCGAAAGCAATCAGCCCCAGCATTTT
CDR3: CASGSESNQPQHF

J: TRBJ1-1
V: TRBV6-2/TRBV6-3
size: -
D: -
DNA: TGTGCCAGCAGTTACCAAACGGGCAGGGCTTTGGGGACTGAAGCTTTCTTT
CDR3: CASSYQTGRALGTEAFF

J: TRBJ1-2
V: TRBV2
size: -
D: -
DNA: TGTGCCAGCTACAGTGGAAGTGACGGCTACACCTTC
CDR3: CASYSGSDGYTF

J: TRBJ2-1
V: TRBV7-9
size: -
D: TRBD2
DNA: TGTGCCAGCAGCCCCATGCTAGCGGGAGACAATGAGCAGTTCTTC
CDR3: CASSPMLAGDNEQFF

J: TRBJ1-2
V: TRBV15
size: -
D: -
DNA: TGTGCCACCAGCAACAACAGGTCCCCCTTGGCTAACTATGGCTACACCTTC
CDR3: CATSNNRSPLANYGYTF